This TCR beta chain was identified during a study of cytotoxic CD8 clonotypes in ibrutinib-treated CLL. Study-wide context: Complete response was seen in 2 patients and partial in roughly 25; about twelve progressed and about 15 stayed remitted after a median around 6 years.

Study-wide findings and caveats: At progression, clonality fell back toward baseline after rising at ibrutinib response. The study found public clonotypes uncommon, contracting or stable on treatment.

With respect to this clone: Its antigen is unidentified.

The V gene lost 5 bases and the J gene lost 3 bases, with 5 bases spanning the gap. The CDR3 extends over 13 amino acids. Per germline, CDR1 SNHLY and CDR2 FYNNEI. The assay was immunoSEQ multiplex PCR, and TCRdb's table has in-frame clones only and misses some. The sample has about 270,000 clones; around 76% are singletons. This chain connects TRBV2 to TRBJ2-6; D not certain. The TCR comes from a human donor with chronic lymphocytic leukemia. The source material was PBMCs, sampled at disease progression, from a patient treated with ibrutinib. CDR3 region: CASSWDGANVLTF. DNA of the CDR3: TGTGCCAGCAGTTGGGATGGGGCCAACGTCCTGACTTTC.